A selection of T cell receptor beta chains follows, all from one sample in a study of blood T cell repertoires in COVID-19. TCRdb keeps only in-frame clones here, not all; method: immunoSEQ multiplex PCR. The data hold about 260,000 clones, with about 87% observed a single time. The sample consisted of PBMCs or T cells enriched from blood (not recorded which). The receptors come from a man aged 50-59 years who had been exposed to COVID-19. Both conserved end residues are part of each CDR3. The D gene is left open where the match is weak. The listing skips clone size in some rows; elsewhere it reads once, few, many or a size class.

cdr3_nt: TGTGCCAGCATTCGTTTCTACAGGGCTGGCTACACCTTC; cdr3_aa: CASIRFYRAGYTF; d_call: NA; v_call: TRBV2; clone_size: NA; j_call: TRBJ1-2
cdr3_nt: TGTGCCAGCAGCCGTAGGGGGGGGACAGGGAATTCACCCCTCCACTTT; cdr3_aa: CASSRRGGTGNSPLHF; d_call: TRBD1; v_call: TRBV9; clone_size: NA; j_call: TRBJ1-6
cdr3_nt: TGTGCCAGCAGACACACGGGACAGTTCTATGAAGCTTTCTTT; cdr3_aa: CASRHTGQFYEAFF; d_call: TRBD1; v_call: TRBV25-1; clone_size: NA; j_call: TRBJ1-1
cdr3_nt: TGTGCCACCAGTGACCCGACCGGAGATAGCAATCAGCCCCAGCATTTT; cdr3_aa: CATSDPTGDSNQPQHF; d_call: NA; v_call: TRBV24-1; clone_size: NA; j_call: TRBJ1-5
cdr3_nt: TGCAGTGCTAGTTGGTCGGTAATTGGCACTGAAGCTTTCTTT; cdr3_aa: CSASWSVIGTEAFF; d_call: NA; v_call: TRBV20-1; clone_size: NA; j_call: TRBJ1-1
cdr3_nt: TGCGCCAGCAGCTTGCGGGGGGCGCAGGGCACTGAAGCTTTCTTT; cdr3_aa: CASSLRGAQGTEAFF; d_call: NA; v_call: TRBV5-1; clone_size: NA; j_call: TRBJ1-1
cdr3_nt: TGCGCCAGCAGTGACCAGGACAGTACGCTGCGGGGCTACACCTTC; cdr3_aa: CASSDQDSTLRGYTF; d_call: NA; v_call: TRBV10-2; clone_size: NA; j_call: TRBJ1-2
cdr3_nt: TGTGCCAGCCGCCTCGAAGGGGTCGAGACCCAGTACTTC; cdr3_aa: CASRLEGVETQYF; d_call: NA; v_call: TRBV5-5; clone_size: NA; j_call: TRBJ2-5
cdr3_nt: TGTGCCAGCAGCCGGTGGGGAGGGGGTTACACCGGGGAGCTGTTTTTT; cdr3_aa: CASSRWGGGYTGELFF; d_call: NA; v_call: TRBV5-4; clone_size: NA; j_call: TRBJ2-2
cdr3_nt: TGTGCCAGCAGATATTCCAGGACAGGAAGGTCTCAGCCCCAGCATTTT; cdr3_aa: CASRYSRTGRSQPQHF; d_call: TRBD1; v_call: TRBV28; clone_size: NA; j_call: TRBJ1-5
cdr3_nt: TGTGCCAGCAGTGAGAGGTCGGACAAAAACATTCAGTACTTC; cdr3_aa: CASSERSDKNIQYF; d_call: NA; v_call: TRBV2; clone_size: NA; j_call: TRBJ2-4
cdr3_nt: TGTGCCAGCAGCCCGACAGGGAACTCCTATAATTCACCCCTCCACTTT; cdr3_aa: CASSPTGNSYNSPLHF; d_call: TRBD1; v_call: TRBV7-9; clone_size: NA; j_call: TRBJ1-6
cdr3_nt: TGTGCCAGCAGTTTTCCGGGTCGTCAGCCCCAGCATTTT; cdr3_aa: CASSFPGRQPQHF; d_call: NA; v_call: TRBV28; clone_size: NA; j_call: TRBJ1-5
cdr3_nt: TGTGCCAGCAGCCCCGGCGGTGGGGGGAGCACAGATACGCAGTATTTT; cdr3_aa: CASSPGGGGSTDTQYF; d_call: NA; v_call: TRBV7-6; clone_size: once; j_call: TRBJ2-3
cdr3_nt: TGTGCCAGCAGTTACAGCCCGGGACAGGGCTTTCCATTCTGGTACTTC; cdr3_aa: CASSYSPGQGFPFWYF; d_call: TRBD1; v_call: TRBV6-5; clone_size: NA; j_call: TRBJ2-4
cdr3_nt: TGTGCCAGCAGTGAAGCGAGAGAGGAGTCCGGGGAGCTGTTTTTT; cdr3_aa: CASSEAREESGELFF; d_call: NA; v_call: TRBV2; clone_size: NA; j_call: TRBJ2-2
cdr3_nt: TGTGCCAGCAGCTTTTTTTTCGGGGGTTGGGAAGAGACCCAGTACTTC; cdr3_aa: CASSFFFGGWEETQYF; d_call: NA; v_call: TRBV7-9; clone_size: NA; j_call: TRBJ2-5
cdr3_nt: TGTGCCAGCAGTCTACGACCTTTGGAGGGCTACACCTTC; cdr3_aa: CASSLRPLEGYTF; d_call: NA; v_call: TRBV2; clone_size: NA; j_call: TRBJ1-2
cdr3_nt: TGTGCCTGGGTCCCCGTGGATACGCAGTATTTT; cdr3_aa: CAWVPVDTQYF; d_call: NA; v_call: TRBV30; clone_size: NA; j_call: TRBJ2-3
cdr3_nt: TGTGCCAGCAGCTTACACGGAGACGATGGCTACACCTTC; cdr3_aa: CASSLHGDDGYTF; d_call: NA; v_call: TRBV7-3; clone_size: NA; j_call: TRBJ1-2
cdr3_nt: TGTGCCAGCAGCTTAGCGCGAGGGTTGGAGACCCAGTACTTC; cdr3_aa: CASSLARGLETQYF; d_call: NA; v_call: TRBV11-1; clone_size: NA; j_call: TRBJ2-5
cdr3_nt: TGTGCCAGCAGTTCCACTGCAGGGGGCTACACCTTC; cdr3_aa: CASSSTAGGYTF; d_call: NA; v_call: TRBV12-3/TRBV12-4; clone_size: few; j_call: TRBJ1-2
cdr3_nt: TGTGCCAGCAGCTCGGCCGACACAACTGGAAACACCATATATTTT; cdr3_aa: CASSSADTTGNTIYF; d_call: NA; v_call: TRBV5-6; clone_size: NA; j_call: TRBJ1-3
cdr3_nt: TGTGCCAGCTCACCACTCTCGGGGTCCCGGATGAACACTGAAGCTTTCTTT; cdr3_aa: CASSPLSGSRMNTEAFF; d_call: NA; v_call: TRBV18; clone_size: NA; j_call: TRBJ1-1
cdr3_nt: TGCGCCAGCAGTGACGAGGAAGGTCAGCCCCAGCATTTT; cdr3_aa: CASSDEEGQPQHF; d_call: NA; v_call: TRBV10-2; clone_size: NA; j_call: TRBJ1-5
cdr3_nt: TGCAGTGCTAGTAAAAAACAGGCCTTCTATGGCTACACCTTC; cdr3_aa: CSASKKQAFYGYTF; d_call: NA; v_call: TRBV20-1; clone_size: NA; j_call: TRBJ1-2
cdr3_nt: TGTGCCAGCAGCTTAGTCGGGACGGAGGGGACTGAAGCTTTCTTT; cdr3_aa: CASSLVGTEGTEAFF; d_call: NA; v_call: TRBV7-9; clone_size: NA; j_call: TRBJ1-1
cdr3_nt: TGTGCCAGCAGCTCGAAGCCAGGGGTTTACGAGCAGTACTTC; cdr3_aa: CASSSKPGVYEQYF; d_call: NA; v_call: TRBV13; clone_size: NA; j_call: TRBJ2-7